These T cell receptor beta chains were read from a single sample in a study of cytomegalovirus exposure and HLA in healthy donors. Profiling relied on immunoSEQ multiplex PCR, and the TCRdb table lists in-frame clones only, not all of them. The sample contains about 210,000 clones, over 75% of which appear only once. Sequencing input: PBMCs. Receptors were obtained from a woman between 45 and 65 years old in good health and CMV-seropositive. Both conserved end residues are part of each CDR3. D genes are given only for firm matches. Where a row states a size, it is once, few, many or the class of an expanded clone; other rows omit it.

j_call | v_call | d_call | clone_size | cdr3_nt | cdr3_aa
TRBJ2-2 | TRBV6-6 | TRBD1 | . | TGTGCCAGCAGTTACCCCCGACAGGGGGCTGGCGGGGAGCTGTTTTTT | CASSYPRQGAGGELFF
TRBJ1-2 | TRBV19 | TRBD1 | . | TGTGCCAGTAGGGACAGGGGAAACTATGGCTACACCTTC | CASRDRGNYGYTF
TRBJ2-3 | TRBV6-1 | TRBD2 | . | TGTGCCAGCCAGCCACTAGCGAGGACAGATACGCAGTATTTT | CASQPLARTDTQYF
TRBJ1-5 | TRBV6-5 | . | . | TGTGCCAGCAGTTACCGGAGGGCGGATCAGCCCCAGCATTTT | CASSYRRADQPQHF
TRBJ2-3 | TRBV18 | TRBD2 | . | TGTGCCAGCTCACCAGTGCCCCGACTAGCGTCTAGCACAGATACGCAGTATTTT | CASSPVPRLASSTDTQYF
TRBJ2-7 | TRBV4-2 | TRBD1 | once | TGTGCCAGCAGCTGGGACAGGGGCTACGAGCAGTACTTC | CASSWDRGYEQYF
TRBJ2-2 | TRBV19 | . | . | TGTGCCAGTAGTATAGTCGGAGACACCGGGGAGCTGTTTTTT | CASSIVGDTGELFF
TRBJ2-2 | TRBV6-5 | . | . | TGTGCCAGCAGTTACAGGACAGATAACACCGGGGAGCTGTTTTTT | CASSYRTDNTGELFF
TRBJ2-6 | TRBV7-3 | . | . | TGTGCCAGCAGCGAACGGGTCTCTGGGGCCAACGTCCTGACTTTC | CASSERVSGANVLTF
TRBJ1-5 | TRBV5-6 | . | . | TGTGCCAGCAGCTTGGGTCCCTTCGGGGGGGACAATCAGCCCCAGCATTTT | CASSLGPFGGDNQPQHF
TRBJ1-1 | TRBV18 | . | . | TGTGCCAGCTCACCGGACACAGGGCGTATCTCGAACACTGAAGCTTTCTTT | CASSPDTGRISNTEAFF
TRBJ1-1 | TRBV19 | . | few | TGTGCCAGTAGGCAAGGAGGTAACACTGAAGCTTTCTTT | CASRQGGNTEAFF
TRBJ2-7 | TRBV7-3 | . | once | TGTGCCAGCAGCTTACAGGACAGCTCCTACGAGCAGTACTTC | CASSLQDSSYEQYF
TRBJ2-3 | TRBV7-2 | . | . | TGTGCCAGCAGCCTCCTGACAGAAAGTACGCAGTATTTT | CASSLLTESTQYF
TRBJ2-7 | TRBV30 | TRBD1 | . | TGTGCCTGGAGTTACGGGACAGGGGGCGAATACGAGCAGTACTTC | CAWSYGTGGEYEQYF
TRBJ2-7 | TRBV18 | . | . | TGTGCCAGCTCACTCCAGAGGTTCTCCTACGAGCAGTACTTC | CASSLQRFSYEQYF
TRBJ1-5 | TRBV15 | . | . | TGTGCCACCAGCAGAGGCGGACAACCCAGCAATCAGCCCCAGCATTTT | CATSRGGQPSNQPQHF
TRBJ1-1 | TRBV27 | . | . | TGTGCCAGCAGTTTAGCAGGGTTCACTGAAGCTTTCTTT | CASSLAGFTEAFF
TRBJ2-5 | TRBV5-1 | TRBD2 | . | TGCGCCAGCAGCCTACAGACTAGCGGGGGTGAGACCCAGTACTTC | CASSLQTSGGETQYF
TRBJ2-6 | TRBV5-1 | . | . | TGCGCCAGCAGCAAAGGACAGTTCTCTGGGGCCAACGTCCTGACTTTC | CASSKGQFSGANVLTF
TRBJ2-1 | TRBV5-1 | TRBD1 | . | TGCGCCAGCAGCTACCGTCCCGGGACAGGGTTGCCGGAGTACAATGAGCAGTTCTTC | CASSYRPGTGLPEYNEQFF
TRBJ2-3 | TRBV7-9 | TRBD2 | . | TGTGCCAGCAGCTTACTAGCGGGGGGCACAGATACGCAGTATTTT | CASSLLAGGTDTQYF
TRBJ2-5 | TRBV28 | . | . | TGTGCCAGCAAGGAGGGGGCGAAGACCCAGTACTTC | CASKEGAKTQYF
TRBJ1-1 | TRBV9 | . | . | TGTGCCAGCAGCTCCGGGGGGGGCCTCATGAACACTGAAGCTTTCTTT | CASSSGGGLMNTEAFF
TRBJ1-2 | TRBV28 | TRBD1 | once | TGTGCCAGCAGTGTCCTCCGGGACAGTTATGGCTACACCTTC | CASSVLRDSYGYTF
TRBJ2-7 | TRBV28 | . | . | TGTGCCAGCAGTTTCGAGGGGGCCTACGAGCAGTACTTC | CASSFEGAYEQYF
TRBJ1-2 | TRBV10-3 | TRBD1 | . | TGTGCCATCAGGGAGGACAGGGGGAACTATGGCTACACCTTC | CAIREDRGNYGYTF
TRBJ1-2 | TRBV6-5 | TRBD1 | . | TGTGCCAGCAGTCGGACAGGGGAAGGCTACACCTTC | CASSRTGEGYTF
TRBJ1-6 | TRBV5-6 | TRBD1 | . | TGTGCCAGCAGCTCAAGCCCGGGACAGGGGAATTCACCCCTCCACTTT | CASSSSPGQGNSPLHF
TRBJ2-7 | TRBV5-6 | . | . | TGTGCCAGCAGCTTTCGGTCCCCCTACGAGCAGTACTTC | CASSFRSPYEQYF
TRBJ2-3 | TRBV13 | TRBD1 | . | TGTGCCAGCAGCCTCAGATTCACAGGGGTAGAGACAGATACGCAGTATTTT | CASSLRFTGVETDTQYF
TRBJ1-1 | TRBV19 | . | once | TGTGCCAGTAGCACAGGGTCGGGGAGCACTGAAGCTTTCTTT | CASSTGSGSTEAFF
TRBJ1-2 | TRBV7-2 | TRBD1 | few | TGTGCCAGCAGCTATTTCTCCGGGACAGGGGGCCCCTCCCGTGGCTACACCTTC | CASSYFSGTGGPSRGYTF
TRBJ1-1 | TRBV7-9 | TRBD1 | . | TGTGCCAGCAGCTTATCGACAGGGGACACTGAAGCTTTCTTT | CASSLSTGDTEAFF
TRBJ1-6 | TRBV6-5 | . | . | TGTGCCAGCAGCCAGGAGGGTACGGGGAATTCACCCCTCCACTTT | CASSQEGTGNSPLHF
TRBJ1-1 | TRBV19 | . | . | TGTGCCAGTAGTCGACAGGCCATGAACACTGAAGCTTTCTTT | CASSRQAMNTEAFF
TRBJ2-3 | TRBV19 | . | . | TGTGCCAGTAGTATTGAGGACAGAACTTTCACAGATACGCAGTATTTT | CASSIEDRTFTDTQYF
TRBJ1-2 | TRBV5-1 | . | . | TGCGCCAGCAGCTTGGGGGGGGAGGCGCATGGCTACACCTTC | CASSLGGEAHGYTF
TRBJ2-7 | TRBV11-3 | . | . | TGTGCCAGCAGCTTACAGGGGCACGAGCAGTACTTC | CASSLQGHEQYF
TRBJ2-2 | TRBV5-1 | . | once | TGCGCCAGCAGCTTGGACTCCTGGGAGCTGTTTTTT | CASSLDSWELFF
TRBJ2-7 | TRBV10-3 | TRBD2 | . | TGTGCCATCGCTCTAGCGGGGGACCGCTACGAGCAGTACTTC | CAIALAGDRYEQYF
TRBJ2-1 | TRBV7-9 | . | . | TGTGCCAGCAGCACGGACAGTAGTGAGCAGTTCTTC | CASSTDSSEQFF
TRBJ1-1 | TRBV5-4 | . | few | TGTGCCAGCAGCTTGGATCTGGGCCCCACTGAAGCTTTCTTT | CASSLDLGPTEAFF
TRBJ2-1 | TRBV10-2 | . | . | TGCGCCAGCAGTGACTTCTTAGCCAATGAGCAGTTCTTC | CASSDFLANEQFF
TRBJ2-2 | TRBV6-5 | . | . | TGTGCCAGCAGGAAACTAGCTTGGACCGGGGAGCTGTTTTTT | CASRKLAWTGELFF
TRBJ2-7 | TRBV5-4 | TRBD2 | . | TGTGCCAGCAGTGAATGGAGAGGAACTAGCGGCTACGAGCAGTACTTC | CASSEWRGTSGYEQYF
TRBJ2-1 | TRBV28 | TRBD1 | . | TGTGCCAGCAGTGGGACAGGGGGTGCCTACAATGAGCAGTTCTTC | CASSGTGGAYNEQFF
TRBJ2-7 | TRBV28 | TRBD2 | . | TGTGCCAGCAGTTTGGGCGGGGGGCCAACCTACGAGCAGTACTTC | CASSLGGGPTYEQYF
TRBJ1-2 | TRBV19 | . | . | TGTGCCAGTAGTATCCGCCAGATTGCGGGTGGCTACACCTTC | CASSIRQIAGGYTF
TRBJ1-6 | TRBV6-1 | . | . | TGTGCCAGCAGTTCGACAGTAGATTCACCCCTCCACTTT | CASSSTVDSPLHF